This T cell receptor beta chain stems from a study of blood T cell repertoires in COVID-19. The wider study: COVID-19 samples, acute and convalescent, were from the United States, Italy and Spain. Sources were T cells, B-cell-depleted T cells, or PBMCs; the material itself was cDNA or gDNA.

The CDR3 sequence is 13 residues long. Germline V CDR1 and CDR2: SEHNR, FQNEAQ (reference sequence). The V gene end was trimmed by 5 bases and the J gene end by 4 bases; junction bases not matched to a gene: 4. This clone was observed once. Produced via immunoSEQ multiplex PCR; TCRdb's table is partial and in-frame only. This sample carries some 89,000 clones, approximately 90% of them seen once, and the ten largest clones take roughly 2.3%. Sequenced sample: peripheral blood. The sequence came from a man aged 45-60 years with acute or convalescent COVID-19. V and J are TRBV7-9 and TRBJ1-2; 7 nucleotides match TRBD1. Here the CDR3 reads CASSTGTAYGYTF. The CDR3, as DNA: TGTGCCAGCAGCACCGGGACAGCCTATGGCTACACCTTC.